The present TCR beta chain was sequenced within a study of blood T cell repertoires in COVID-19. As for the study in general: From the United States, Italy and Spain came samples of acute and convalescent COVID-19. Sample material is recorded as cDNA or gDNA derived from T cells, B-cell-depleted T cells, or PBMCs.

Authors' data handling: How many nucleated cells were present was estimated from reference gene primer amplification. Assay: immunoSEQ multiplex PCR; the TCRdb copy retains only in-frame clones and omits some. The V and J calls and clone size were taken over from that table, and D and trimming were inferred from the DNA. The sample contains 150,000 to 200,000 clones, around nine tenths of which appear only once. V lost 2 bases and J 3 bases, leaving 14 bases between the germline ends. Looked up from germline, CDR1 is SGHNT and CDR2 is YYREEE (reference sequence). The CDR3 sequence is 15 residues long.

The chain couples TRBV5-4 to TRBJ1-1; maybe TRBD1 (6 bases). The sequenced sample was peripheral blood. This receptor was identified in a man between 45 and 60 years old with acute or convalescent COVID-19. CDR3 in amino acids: CASSFTTGWDTEAFF. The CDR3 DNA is TGTGCCAGCAGCTTTACAACAGGGTGGGACACTGAAGCTTTCTTT.